These 28 T cell receptor beta chains came from one sample sequenced in a study of T cell responses to AZD1222 COVID-19 vaccine. TCRdb keeps only in-frame clones here, not all; method: immunoSEQ multiplex PCR. This table holds 70,000 to 95,000 clones, about 90% found once. The source was peripheral blood, collected 28 days after the second AZD1222 dose. The source of these receptors is an adult who received the AZD1222 COVID-19 vaccine.

The sample holds one count of this clone. The rearrangement links TRBV14 to TRBJ2-1, with 7 bases fitting TRBD2. CDR3 size: 13 residues. J was trimmed by 4 bases and V by 4 bases; bases with no gene match: 1. Germline V gene data show CDR1 as SGHDN and CDR2 as FVKESK. CDR3 sequence (DNA): TGTGCCAGCAGCCCGGGGGGTTACAATGAGCAGTTCTTC. It translates to CASSPGGYNEQFF. The entire variable domain, with the rest obtained from reference TRBV14 and TRBJ2-1, is as follows: EAGVTQFPSHSVIEKGQTVTLRCDPISGHDNLYWYRRVMGKEIKFLLHFVKESKQDESGMPNNRFLAERTGGTYSTLKVQPAELEDSGVYFCASSPGGYNEQFFGPGTRLTVL.

The CDR3: CASSSSGSLETQYF. CDR3 nucleotides: TGTGCCAGCAGTTCTAGCGGGAGTTTGGAGACCCAGTACTTC. The chain carries TRBV11-2 and TRBJ2-5, with 10 bases that match TRBD2. Germline values: CDR1 SGHAT, CDR2 FQNNGV. The CDR3 runs 14 residues. After removal of 6 bases from V and 5 bases from J, the junction contained 6 bases not matched to a gene.

The V gene is TRBV5-1, the J gene TRBJ2-7; TRBD1 matches 8 bases. The CDR3 sequence is 14 residues long. V lost 7 bases and J lost 0; bases outside the gene matches: 6. CDR1 and CDR2 from the germline V gene are SGHRS and YFSETQ. The DNA for the CDR3 is TGCGCCAGCGGTCCAGGGGGCCGCTCCTACGAGCAGTACTTC. Its protein is CASGPGGRSYEQYF.

The V gene is TRBV19, the J gene TRBJ1-1; possibly TRBD1 for D (6 bases). Germline V CDR1 and CDR2: LNHDA, SQIVND (reference sequence). V lost 3 bases and J lost 10, with 12 bases in between. CDR3 length: 12 residues. The CDR3 DNA reads TGTGCCAGTAGTATTACGGGGGGCCCAGCTTTCTTT. Protein product: CASSITGGPAFF. The entire variable domain, with the rest obtained from reference TRBV19 and TRBJ1-1, is as follows: DGGITQSPKYLFRKEGQNVTLSCEQNLNHDAMYWYRQDPGQGLRLIYYSQIVNDFQKGDIAEGYSVSREKKESFPLTVTSAQKNPTAFYLCASSITGGPAFFGQGTRLTVV.

The chain combines TRBV6-6 with TRBJ1-1; D uncertain. Trimming shortened V by 10 bases and J by 4 bases, and 22 bases separated the two germline ends. Germline V CDR1 and CDR2: MNHNY, SVGAGI (reference sequence). The CDR3 runs 15 residues. Written as DNA, the CDR3 is TGTGCCACCGCGAGCAACGCGCGGCGGGGCACTGAAGCTTTCTTT. As protein: CATASNARRGTEAFF.

The chain has TRBV12-3 or TRBV12-4 and TRBJ1-1; no firm D call. Trimming pared 4 bases from V and 1 base from J, leaving 7 bases between. There are 13 residues in the CDR3. CDR3 coding DNA: TGTGCCAGCAGTTCCGGGCCGAACACTGAAGCTTTCTTT. It yields the protein CASSSGPNTEAFF.

V gene TRBV18 combines with J gene TRBJ1-4, with D possibly matching TRBD1 (6 bases). V was cut by 2 bases and J by 5 bases, with 9 bases left in between. Germline values: CDR1 KGHSH, CDR2 LQKENI. The CDR3 spans 14 residues. CDR3 sequence (DNA): TGTGCCAGCTCACCAGAGGGGGGGAATGAAAAACTGTTTTTT. It translates to CASSPEGGNEKLFF. Together with reference TRBV18 and TRBJ1-4, the CDR3 gives the full variable domain: NAGVMQNPRHLVRRRGQEARLRCSPMKGHSHVYWYRQLPEEGLKFMVYLQKENIIDESGMPKERFSAEFPKEGPSILRIQQVVRGDSAAYFCASSPEGGNEKLFFGSGTQLSVL.

CDR3 loop: CASSSGDTLAFF. Written as DNA, the CDR3 is TGTGCCAGCAGTTCCGGAGATACTTTAGCTTTCTTT. The V gene is TRBV4-2, the J gene TRBJ1-1; no firm D call. Trimming cost V 6 bases and J 10 bases, with 15 bases left between them. Germline V gene lookup returns CDR1 LGHNA and CDR2 YNFKEQ. This CDR3 region has 12 residues.

The chain uses TRBV27 and TRBJ2-7, with 7 positions matching TRBD1. Losses at the gene ends were 5 bases for V and 3 bases for J; bases not matched to a gene: 7. This CDR3 is built from 14 residues. Germline V gene lookup returns CDR1 MNHEY and CDR2 SMNVEV (reference sequence). The DNA for the CDR3 is TGTGCCAGCAGTCCCGGGACAGCCCACTACGAGCAGTACTTC. It translates to CASSPGTAHYEQYF.

The chain couples TRBV6-1 to TRBJ1-6; the D is unclear. CDR3 length equals 15 residues. Germline CDR1 reads MNHNS; CDR2 reads SASEGT. V was clipped by 1 base and J by 3 bases, with 7 bases between them. The CDR3 protein is CASSEGKVYNSPLHF. CDR3 DNA sequence: TGTGCCAGCAGTGAAGGGAAGGTCTATAATTCACCCCTCCACTTT.

The rearrangement uses TRBV15 and TRBJ1-4, with D hard to call. The germline gives CDR1 LNHNV, CDR2 YYDKDF (reference sequence). Trimming cost V 0 bases and J 5 bases, with 13 bases left between them. The CDR3 has 16 residues. The CDR3 DNA reads as TGTGCCACCAGCAGAGAGATAAGGGCGTCAAATGAAAAACTGTTTTTT. This gives the protein CATSREIRASNEKLFF.

The chain carries TRBV18 and TRBJ1-2; TRBD1 is a possible D gene (5 bases). Deletions cut 4 bases from V and 5 bases from J, with 11 bases between. The CDR3 sequence is 13 residues long. The germline V gene encodes CDR1 KGHSH and CDR2 LQKENI. CDR3 amino acids: CASSQLGVYGYTF. CDR3 sequence (DNA): TGTGCCAGCTCACAATTGGGGGTTTATGGCTACACCTTC.

V usage is TRBV28 and J usage is TRBJ1-2; D unclear. The CDR3 is 13 amino acids. V lost 2 bases and J 6 bases, leaving 10 bases between the germline ends. The germline V gene has CDR1 MDHEN and CDR2 SYDVKM. The DNA for the CDR3 is TGTGCCAGCAGTTTACTTGCCATAAATGGCTACACCTTC. Translation: CASSLLAINGYTF.

The rearrangement joins TRBV29-1 to TRBJ1-5, with TRBD1 matching over 7 bases. V lost 5 bases and J lost 4; bases outside the gene matches: 5. The germline V gene encodes CDR1 SQVTM and CDR2 ANQGSEA. The CDR3 is made up of 13 amino acids. This CDR3 reads CSVRQGSNQPQHF. The DNA for the CDR3 is TGCAGCGTTCGACAGGGTAGTAATCAGCCCCAGCATTTT. Variable domain in full (rest from reference TRBV29-1 and TRBJ1-5): SAVISQKPSRDICQRGTSLTIQCQVDSQVTMMFWYRQQPGQSLTLIATANQGSEATYESGFVIDKFPISRPNLTFSTLTVSNMSPEDSSIYLCSVRQGSNQPQHFGDGTRLSIL.

The rearrangement joins TRBV19 to TRBJ2-2; perhaps TRBD2 as D (6 bases). Trimming shortened V by 11 bases and J by 1 base, and 17 bases separated the two germline ends. The CDR3 totals 15 residues. From germline, CDR1 is LNHDA and CDR2 SQIVND (reference sequence). This CDR3 is CAPPGSGQNTGELFF. DNA for the CDR3: TGTGCCCCCCCCGGGAGCGGGCAGAACACCGGGGAGCTGTTTTTT. Variable domain in full (rest from reference TRBV19 and TRBJ2-2): DGGITQSPKYLFRKEGQNVTLSCEQNLNHDAMYWYRQDPGQGLRLIYYSQIVNDFQKGDIAEGYSVSREKKESFPLTVTSAQKNPTAFYLCAPPGSGQNTGELFFGEGSRLTVL.

The chain combines TRBV30 with TRBJ1-1; 10 bases are a match to TRBD1. Germline values: CDR1 GTSNPN, CDR2 SVGIG (reference sequence). The V and J ends lost 0 bases and 0 bases, in that order; junction bases with no gene match: 10. This CDR3 is built from 18 residues. The CDR3 spells CAWSVRGRGQGMNTEAFF. The DNA of the CDR3 is TGTGCCTGGAGTGTACGTGGTAGGGGACAGGGGATGAACACTGAAGCTTTCTTT.

V and J are TRBV5-1 and TRBJ1-4, with D possibly TRBD1 on 6 matching bases. Trimming stripped 3 bases from V and 7 bases from J, with 16 bases between. Germline CDR1 reads SGHRS; CDR2 reads YFSETQ. The CDR3 consists of 15 residues. This CDR3 reads CASSSGTQLSEKLFF. CDR3 sequence (DNA): TGCGCCAGCAGCTCGGGGACACAGCTCAGTGAAAAACTGTTTTTT. Based on the CDR3 plus reference TRBV5-1 and TRBJ1-4, the full variable domain is KAGVTQTPRYLIKTRGQQVTLSCSPISGHRSVSWYQQTPGQGLQFLFEYFSETQRNKGNFPGRFSGRQFSNSRSEMNVSTLELGDSALYLCASSSGTQLSEKLFFGSGTQLSVL.

This chain joins TRBV28 and TRBJ1-2; maybe TRBD1 (5 bases). The germline gives CDR1 MDHEN, CDR2 SYDVKM. The V end lost 6 bases, the J end lost 2 bases, and 13 bases lay between the germline ends. There are 14 residues in the CDR3. The CDR3 is CASRIPGPNYGYTF. The CDR3 nucleotides read TGTGCCAGCAGGATCCCGGGGCCGAACTATGGCTACACCTTC.

Concerning this clone: In the same sample, other DNA sequences code for this CDR3. The CDR3 loop reads CASSEAGVAETQYF. In nucleotides, the CDR3 is TGTGCCAGCAGTGAAGCGGGAGTTGCTGAGACCCAGTACTTC. The chain carries TRBV25-1 and TRBJ2-5; 7 positions match TRBD2. V lost 2 bases and J lost 5; bases outside the gene matches: 5. The germline V gene encodes CDR1 MGHDK and CDR2 SYGVNS. This CDR3 is built from 14 residues.

The chain carries TRBV18 and TRBJ1-6; D is ambiguous. V lost 2 bases, J lost 0 bases, and 5 bases lay in between. The CDR3 consists of 15 residues. CDR1 KGHSH and CDR2 LQKENI come from the germline V gene. The CDR3 loop reads CASSPEISYNSPLHF. DNA for the CDR3: TGTGCCAGCTCACCAGAGATCTCCTATAATTCACCCCTCCACTTT.

This chain links TRBV4-2 with TRBJ1-4; D call uncertain. Germline loops: CDR1 LGHNA, CDR2 YNFKEQ. V was shortened by 5 bases and J by 7 bases, with 8 bases between the two germline ends. The CDR3 is 12 residues long. The CDR3 loop reads CASSSLSEKLFF. Here the CDR3 DNA reads TGTGCCAGCAGCTCTCTGAGTGAAAAACTGTTTTTT.

The table lists this clone with a few counts. This chain connects TRBV15 to TRBJ1-4, with D tentatively TRBD1 (6 bases). Germline lookup yields CDR1 LNHNV and CDR2 YYDKDF (reference sequence). V lost 0 bases to trimming and J lost 8 bases, with 10 bases between them. This CDR3 has 14 amino acids. The CDR3 DNA sequence: TGTGCCACCAGCAGAGACAGGGGAGGCGAAAAACTGTTTTTT. Its translation is CATSRDRGGEKLFF. The variable domain in full, with the rest retrieved from reference TRBV15 and TRBJ1-4, is DAMVIQNPRYQVTQFGKPVTLSCSQTLNHNVMYWYQQKSSQAPKLLFHYYDKDFNNEADTPDNFQSRRPNTSFCFLDIRSPGLGDTAMYLCATSRDRGGEKLFFGSGTQLSVL.

This chain connects TRBV10-2 to TRBJ1-3, with D possibly matching TRBD1 (5 bases). Trimming cost V 4 bases and J 4 bases, with 8 bases left between them. CDR1 is WSHSY, CDR2 SAAADI, per germline. The CDR3 loop spans 13 amino acids. This chain's CDR3 is CASSGRQGNTIYF. The CDR3 bases are TGCGCCAGCAGTGGTCGACAGGGAAACACCATATATTTT.

V gene TRBV7-9 combines with J gene TRBJ1-2, with D tentatively TRBD1 (5 bases). V was pared by 10 bases and J by 6 bases, with 21 bases between. The CDR3 contains 14 residues. CDR1 is SEHNR and CDR2 is FQNEAQ in the germline V gene (reference sequence). The CDR3 sequence is CANRQMGPGNGYTF. In DNA, the CDR3 is TGTGCCAACCGCCAAATGGGACCGGGGAATGGCTACACCTTC.

This chain uses TRBV7-6 with TRBJ2-3; 8 nucleotides match TRBD2. CDR1 SGHVS and CDR2 FNYEAQ come from the germline V gene. Trimming took 2 bases from V and 2 from J; bases not matched to a gene: 6. The CDR3 runs to 16 residues. CDR3 sequence reads: CASSLLAGGTTDTQYF. The CDR3 DNA sequence: TGTGCCAGCAGCTTACTCGCGGGAGGTACCACAGATACGCAGTATTTT.

The CDR3: CASSRDRGWHF. CDR3 nucleotide sequence: TGTGCCAGCAGTAGGGACAGGGGGTGGCATTTT. The chain links TRBV6-5 to TRBJ1-5; 11 positions match TRBD1. Trimming cost V 5 bases and J 15 bases; bases outside gene matches: 3. The CDR3 runs 11 residues. Germline V lookup: CDR1 MNHEY, CDR2 SVGAGI.

The J gene is TRBJ1-1, the V gene TRBV6-5; 10 bases agree with TRBD1. V dropped 6 bases and J dropped 4; count of bases not matched to a gene: 5. The CDR3 has 14 residues. The germline CDR1 and CDR2 sequences are MNHEY and SVGAGI. The CDR3 loop reads CASSHGQGGTEAFF. In DNA, the CDR3 is TGTGCCAGCAGCCACGGACAGGGGGGCACTGAAGCTTTCTTT.

V and J are TRBV7-2 and TRBJ1-2; D gene ambiguous. The germline gives CDR1 SGHTA, CDR2 FQGNSA. The CDR3 runs 13 residues. Trimming stripped 3 bases from V and 4 bases from J, with 9 bases between. CDR3 coding DNA: TGTGCCAGCAGCTTTCTACAAGCCTATGGCTACACCTTC. Translating it yields CASSFLQAYGYTF.